Listed below are T cell receptor beta chains from one sample, sequenced in a study of blood T cell repertoires in COVID-19. Using immunoSEQ multiplex PCR, the repertoire was profiled, and TCRdb retains in-frame clones only, with some absent. The sample comprises nearly 80,000 clones, around 83% of which are singletons, and 36% rests with the top ten. Input material: peripheral blood. The receptors here all came from a woman in her 70s with acute or convalescent COVID-19. CDR3s include the opening cysteine and the closing phenylalanine or tryptophan. D genes are given only for firm matches. The listing skips clone size in some rows; elsewhere it reads once, few, many or a size class.

j_call d_call v_call clone_size cdr3_aa cdr3_nt
TRBJ2-1 . TRBV4-1 . CASSQYAGATPPYNEQFF TGCGCCAGCAGCCAGTATGCCGGAGCAACCCCCCCCTACAATGAGCAGTTCTTC
TRBJ1-5 TRBD1 TRBV6-6 . CASGPPGQVHNQPQHF TGTGCCAGCGGTCCCCCGGGACAGGTTCACAATCAGCCCCAGCATTTT
TRBJ2-1 TRBD2 TRBV5-1 . CASSLMAGEIGEQFF TGCGCCAGCAGCTTGATGGCGGGAGAAATAGGTGAGCAGTTCTTC
TRBJ2-5 TRBD1 TRBV19 . CASSPRRQGYQETQYF TGTGCCAGTAGTCCCCGACGACAGGGGTACCAAGAGACCCAGTACTTC
TRBJ2-5 . TRBV20-1 . CSASVGLYQETQYF TGCAGTGCTAGTGTGGGCCTGTACCAAGAGACCCAGTACTTC
TRBJ1-1 . TRBV6-5 . CASSYSREGLLTEAFF TGTGCCAGCAGTTACTCTAGGGAGGGGCTCCTCACTGAAGCTTTCTTT
TRBJ2-2 . TRBV24-1 few CATSDWRANTGELFF TGTGCCACCAGTGATTGGAGGGCGAACACCGGGGAGCTGTTTTTT
TRBJ2-2 TRBD2 TRBV29-1 once CSVSSGRAREQTGELFF TGCAGCGTTTCCAGCGGGAGGGCCCGGGAACAGACCGGGGAGCTGTTTTTT
TRBJ1-6 . TRBV3-1/TRBV3-2 . CASSHARLADSPLHF TGTGCCAGCAGCCATGCCCGTCTGGCGGATTCACCCCTCCACTTT
TRBJ2-2 TRBD2 TRBV6-1 . CASSEPSSGKWENTGELFF TGTGCCAGCAGTGAACCGTCTAGCGGGAAGTGGGAGAACACCGGGGAGCTGTTTTTT
TRBJ1-3 TRBD1 TRBV10-3 . CAISRDRLSGNTIYF TGTGCCATCAGCCGGGACAGGTTATCTGGAAACACCATATATTTT
TRBJ2-3 TRBD2 TRBV3-1/TRBV3-2 . CASSHGGGGWAGGTDTQYF TGTGCCAGCAGCCATGGGGGTGGGGGGTGGGCCGGGGGGACAGATACGCAGTATTTT
TRBJ2-5 . TRBV7-6 . CASSLGAAGQETQYF TGTGCCAGCAGCTTAGGCGCTGCGGGGCAAGAGACCCAGTACTTC
TRBJ2-1 TRBD2 TRBV5-1 . CASSLWRENEQFF TGCGCCAGCAGCTTATGGCGGGAGAATGAGCAGTTCTTC
TRBJ2-7 . TRBV6-5 . CASTGDASYEQYF TGTGCCAGCACAGGGGACGCCTCCTACGAGCAGTACTTC